Following are 5 T cell receptor beta chains from one sample sequenced in a study of T-cell reconstitution after alpha-beta-depleted transplantation in children. Preparation of the TCRbeta library involved a method that used unique molecular identifiers. TCRdb recomputed calls from the PCR reads with MiXCR, one row per CDR3 protein. The sample lists around 800,000 distinct CDR3 sequences, approximately 15% occurring once. The source material was PBMCs, mostly from graft donor cells, sampled 360 days after TCRalphabeta/CD19-depleted stem cell transplant. Every receptor here comes from a male patient aged 5 to 17 who had a stem cell transplant for acute lymphoblastic leukemia, so the T cells may come from the graft donor.

A few counts support this clonotype. The chain combines TRBV12-3 or TRBV12-4 with TRBJ1-2, with D hard to call. The CDR3 has 13 residues. Trimming removed 3 bases from V and 8 bases from J, with 13 bases in between. CDR3 DNA: TGTGCCAGCAGTTTCACCGCCGGTCAGGGCTACACCTTC. Its translation: CASSFTAGQGYTF.

As for this clonotype: The CDR3 end shows no conserved phenylalanine or tryptophan, and so a read error is likely. The chain uses TRBV18 and TRBJ2-1; D might be TRBD1 (6 bases). Trimming removed 8 bases at V and 1 base at J, with 15 bases between. CDR1 and CDR2 (germline): KGHSH, LQKENI. This CDR3 contains 15 residues. The CDR3 nucleotides are TGTGCCAGCAAAAACAGGGCCGAATCCTACAATGAGCAGTTCTAC. As protein: CASKNRAESYNEQFY.

The chain joins TRBV5-1 to TRBJ1-5; D not certain. Germline assignment: CDR1 SGHRS and CDR2 YFSETQ. The CDR3 spans 14 residues. Trimming shortened V by 3 bases and J by 3 bases, and 10 bases separated the two germline ends. CDR3 nucleotide sequence: TGCGCCAGCAGCTGGGAGCCTTCCAATCAGCCCCAGCATTTT. This codes for CASSWEPSNQPQHF.

The chain links TRBV5-1 to TRBJ1-6; perhaps TRBD1 as D (5 bases). The CDR3 is made up of 15 amino acids. V was pared by 0 bases and J by 8 bases, with 12 bases between. Germline V gene data show CDR1 as SGHRS and CDR2 as YFSETQ. CDR3 in DNA: TGCGCCAGCAGCTTGGAGGGGACGGGAGATTCACCCCTCCACTTT. Amino acids: CASSLEGTGDSPLHF.

This clonotype was detected many times. The chain has TRBV6-5 and TRBJ2-3; 7 positions match TRBD2. CDR3 length equals 16 residues. Germline assignment: CDR1 MNHEY and CDR2 SVGAGI. V trimming: 6 bases; J trimming: 6 bases; junction bases outside the gene matches: 15. CDR3 sequence: CASSGIWGGPSDTQYF. Written as DNA, the CDR3 is TGTGCCAGCAGCGGTATATGGGGAGGGCCATCTGATACGCAGTATTTT.